The 10 T cell receptor beta chains below come from one sample, sequenced in a study of blood T cell repertoires in COVID-19. This table comes from immunoSEQ multiplex PCR, and its TCRdb copy is limited to in-frame clones, with some not included. Among roughly 86,000 clones, about 89% were seen once, and the ten largest hold 4.5% to 6%. What was sequenced was peripheral blood. The receptors come from a man over 45 with active or convalescent COVID-19.

The chain employs TRBV6-2 or TRBV6-3 and TRBJ1-5; D gene ambiguous. Germline V gene data show CDR1 as MNHEY and CDR2 as SVGEGT. The V end was cut by 4 bases, the J end by 2 bases, with 15 bases between. The CDR3 totals 16 residues. The CDR3 DNA sequence: TGTGCCAGCAGTTCTTCAGGAGGGCATGGCAATCAGCCCCAGCATTTT. It specifies CASSSSGGHGNQPQHF.

This chain joins TRBV10-1 and TRBJ2-7; possible D gene TRBD1, 6 bases. The germline gives CDR1 WNHNN, CDR2 SYGVQD (reference sequence). The CDR3 spans 12 residues. V lost 8 bases, J lost 0 bases, and 8 bases lay in between. CDR3 sequence reads: CASQGFSYEQYF. CDR3 DNA sequence: TGCGCCAGCCAGGGGTTCTCCTACGAGCAGTACTTC.

The V gene is TRBV3-1 (or the pseudogene TRBV3-2), the J gene TRBJ1-1; the D gene is possibly TRBD1 (6 bases). V lost 4 bases and J lost 5, with 11 bases in between. Germline CDR1 and CDR2: LGHDT and YNNKEL (reference sequence). The CDR3 runs to 13 residues. In DNA, the CDR3 is TGTGCCAGCAGCCCTACAGGGCGGACTGAAGCTTTCTTT. Protein product: CASSPTGRTEAFF.

The chain links TRBV11-2 to TRBJ1-2; a possible D gene is TRBD1 (5 bases). Germline assignment: CDR1 SGHAT and CDR2 FQNNGV. The CDR3 runs to 13 residues. Trimming took 4 bases from V and 6 from J, leaving 12 bases between them. CDR3 coding DNA: TGTGCCAGCAGCTCAATGACAGTGGATGGCTACACCTTC. Translating gives CASSSMTVDGYTF.

The V gene is TRBV18, the J gene TRBJ2-3; 9 nucleotides align to TRBD2. The junction had 8 bases not matched to a gene; V was cut back by 2 bases and J by 8 bases. The germline gives CDR1 KGHSH, CDR2 LQKENI. The CDR3 covers 15 residues. In DNA form, the CDR3 reads TGTGCCAGCTCACCAGAAGGGACTAGCTTACTTACGCAGTATTTT. This gives the protein CASSPEGTSLLTQYF.

The chain has TRBV18 and TRBJ2-3, with 8 bases fitting TRBD1. V lost 5 bases and J lost 7; bases outside the gene matches: 11. The CDR3 consists of 15 residues. Looked up from germline, CDR1 is KGHSH and CDR2 is LQKENI. CDR3 residues: CASSAGRDRSNTQYF. For the CDR3, the DNA is TGTGCCAGCTCAGCAGGAAGGGACAGGTCAAATACGCAGTATTTT.

CDR3 loop: CASSPNRGEKLFF. The CDR3 nucleotides read TGTGCCAGCAGCCCTAACAGGGGAGAAAAACTGTTTTTT. The genes are TRBV19 and TRBJ1-4; 7 bases map to TRBD1. The CDR3 extends over 13 amino acids. With V trimmed by 9 bases and J by 8 bases, 9 bases remained unmatched. Germline CDR1 reads LNHDA; CDR2 reads SQIVND (reference sequence).

V gene TRBV7-2 combines with J gene TRBJ1-6; TRBD1 is a possible D gene (6 bases). The germline V gene encodes CDR1 SGHTA and CDR2 FQGNSA. The CDR3 has 14 amino acids. Trimming stripped 3 bases from V and 7 bases from J, with 10 bases between. The CDR3, as DNA: TGTGCCAGCAGCTTGAAAACAGGGAATTCACCCCTCCACTTT. Its translation: CASSLKTGNSPLHF.

There are a few counts of this clone. V usage is TRBV25-1 and J usage is TRBJ1-1, with 12 bases that match TRBD1. The junction had 5 bases not matched to a gene; V was cut back by 4 bases and J by 2 bases. This CDR3 has 16 residues. The germline gives CDR1 MGHDK, CDR2 SYGVNS. The DNA of the CDR3 is TGTGCCAGCAGTGCCCGGGACAGGGGGCCTAACACTGAAGCTTTCTTT. It encodes CASSARDRGPNTEAFF.

About this clone: Other DNA sequences in this specimen translate into the identical CDR3. The rearrangement uses TRBV18 and TRBJ2-5; TRBD1 is a possible D gene (6 bases). V dropped 3 bases and J dropped 2 bases, with 7 bases sitting between them. This CDR3 has 13 residues. The germline V gene has CDR1 KGHSH and CDR2 LQKENI. DNA of the CDR3: TGTGCCAGCTCACCCGGACAGCAAGAGACCCAGTACTTC. Protein product: CASSPGQQETQYF.